This T cell receptor (beta chain) emerged from a study of blood T cell repertoires in COVID-19. This CDR3 has 15 amino acids. Germline-derived CDR1 and CDR2 are WSHSY and SAAADI. Unmatched junction bases numbered 10, after V lost 5 bases and J lost 7 bases. The data were produced by immunoSEQ multiplex PCR, yet TCRdb's version contains in-frame clones alone and is incomplete. The sample lists approximately 200,000 clones; around 90% were seen once. The sequenced sample consisted of PBMCs or T cells enriched from blood (not recorded which). The sequence was obtained from a woman in her thirties who had recovered from COVID-19. V and J are TRBV10-2 and TRBJ1-5, with TRBD1 matching over 8 bases. The DNA for the CDR3 is TGCGCCAGCAGTCAATATGACAGGGGTGTCCAGCCCCAGCATTTT. Protein sequence: CASSQYDRGVQPQHF.